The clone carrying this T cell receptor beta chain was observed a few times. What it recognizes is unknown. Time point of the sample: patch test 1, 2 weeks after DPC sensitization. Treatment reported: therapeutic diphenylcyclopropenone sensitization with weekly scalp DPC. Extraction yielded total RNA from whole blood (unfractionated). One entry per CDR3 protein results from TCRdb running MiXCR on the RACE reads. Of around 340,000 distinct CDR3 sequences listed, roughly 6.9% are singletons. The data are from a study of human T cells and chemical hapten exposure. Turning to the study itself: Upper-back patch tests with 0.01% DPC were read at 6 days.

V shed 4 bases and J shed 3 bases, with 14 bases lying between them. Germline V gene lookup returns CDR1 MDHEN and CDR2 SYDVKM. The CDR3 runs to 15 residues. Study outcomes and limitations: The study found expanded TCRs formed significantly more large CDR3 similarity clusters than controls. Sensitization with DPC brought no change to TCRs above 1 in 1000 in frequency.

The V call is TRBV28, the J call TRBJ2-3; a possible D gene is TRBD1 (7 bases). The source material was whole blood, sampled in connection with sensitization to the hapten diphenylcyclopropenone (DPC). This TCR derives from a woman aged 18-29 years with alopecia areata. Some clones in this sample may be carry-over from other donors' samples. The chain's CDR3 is CASSSYAGGTDTQYF. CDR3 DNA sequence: TGTGCCAGCAGTTCGTACGCAGGGGGGACAGATACGCAGTATTTT.